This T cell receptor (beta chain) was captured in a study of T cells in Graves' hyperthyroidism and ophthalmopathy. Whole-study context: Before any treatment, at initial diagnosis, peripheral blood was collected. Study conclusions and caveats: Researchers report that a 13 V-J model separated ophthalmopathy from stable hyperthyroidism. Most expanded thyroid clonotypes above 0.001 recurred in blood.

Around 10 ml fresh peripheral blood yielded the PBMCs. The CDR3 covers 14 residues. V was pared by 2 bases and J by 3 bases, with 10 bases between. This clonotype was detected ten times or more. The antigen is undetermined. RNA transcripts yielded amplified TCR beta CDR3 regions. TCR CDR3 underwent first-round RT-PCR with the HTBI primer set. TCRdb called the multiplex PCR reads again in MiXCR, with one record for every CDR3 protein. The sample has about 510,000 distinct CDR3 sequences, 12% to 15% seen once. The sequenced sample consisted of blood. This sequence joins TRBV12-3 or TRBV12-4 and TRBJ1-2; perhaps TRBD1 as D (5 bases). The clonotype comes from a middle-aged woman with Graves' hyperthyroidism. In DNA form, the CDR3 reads TGTGCCAGCAGTTTAAGCGGGACTGACTATGGCTACACCTTC. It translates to CASSLSGTDYGYTF.